This T cell receptor (beta chain) was sequenced in a study of shared clonotypes between healthy human individuals. Study-wide findings and caveats: A few donors had around 5% of their naive CD4 clonotypes in common.

Only in-frame clones appear in the TCRdb table, and some are missing; sequencing was by immunoSEQ multiplex PCR. Among 550,000 to 650,000 clones listed, about 96% were seen once. This CDR3 is built from 15 residues. The V and J ends lost 1 base and 4 bases respectively, with 14 bases between them. Per the germline V gene, CDR1 is SGHRS and CDR2 is YFSETQ. Positive CCR7 selection of CD45RO-negative cells yielded the naive CD8 cells, and terminally differentiated effector memory CD45RA+ cells were excluded. Comment on this clone: As yet, its antigen is unknown.

The sequencing input was naive CD8+ T cells sorted from blood. The rearrangement links TRBV5-1 to TRBJ1-1; D might be TRBD1 (6 bases). The clonotype was recovered from a woman under 40 in good health. DNA for the CDR3: TGCGCCAGCAGCTTGTCGACAGGTAGGGGCACTGAAGCTTTCTTT. Amino acids: CASSLSTGRGTEAFF.